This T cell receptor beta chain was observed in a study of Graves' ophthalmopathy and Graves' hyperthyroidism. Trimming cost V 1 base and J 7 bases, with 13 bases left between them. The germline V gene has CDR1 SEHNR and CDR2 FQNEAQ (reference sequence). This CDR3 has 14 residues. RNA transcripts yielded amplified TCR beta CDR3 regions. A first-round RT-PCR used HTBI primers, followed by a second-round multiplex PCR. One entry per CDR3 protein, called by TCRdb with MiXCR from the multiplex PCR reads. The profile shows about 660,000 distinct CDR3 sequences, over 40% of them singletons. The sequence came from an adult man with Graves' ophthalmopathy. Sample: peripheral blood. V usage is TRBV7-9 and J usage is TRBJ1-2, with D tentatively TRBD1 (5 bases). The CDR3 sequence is CASSLESGIGGYTF. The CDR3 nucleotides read TGTGCCAGCAGCTTAGAGTCAGGGATCGGTGGCTACACCTTC.